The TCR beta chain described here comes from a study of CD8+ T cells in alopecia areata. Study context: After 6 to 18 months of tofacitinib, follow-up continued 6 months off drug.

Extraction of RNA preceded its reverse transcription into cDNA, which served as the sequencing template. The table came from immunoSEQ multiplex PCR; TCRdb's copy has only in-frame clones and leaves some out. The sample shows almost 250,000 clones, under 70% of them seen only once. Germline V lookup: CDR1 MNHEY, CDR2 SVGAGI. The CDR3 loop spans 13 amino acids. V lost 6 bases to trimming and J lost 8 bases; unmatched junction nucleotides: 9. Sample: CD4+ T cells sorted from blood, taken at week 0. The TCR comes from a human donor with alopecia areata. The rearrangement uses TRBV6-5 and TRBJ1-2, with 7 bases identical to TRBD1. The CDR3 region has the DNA TGTGCCAGCAGCCCACGACAGGGACGAGGCTACACCTTC. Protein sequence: CASSPRQGRGYTF.